This T cell receptor (beta chain) appears in the sequencing data of a study of blood T cells in healthy people across ages. Only a few counts were recorded for this clonotype. Primed by a sample-barcoded 5' primer and a J-beta primer mix, a second PCR proceeded for 7 to 11 cycles. One entry per CDR3 protein, called by TCRdb with MiXCR from the 5' RACE reads. There are about 780,000 distinct CDR3 sequences in the sample; roughly 24% occur only once, and around 3% lies in the top ten. CDR3 length equals 15 residues. From germline, CDR1 is MNHNS and CDR2 SASEGT. V was pared by 4 bases and J by 4 bases, with 8 bases of the junction left unmatched. The same data also went into a second study, on T cells of mothers and their children. From that second work: Sequencing returned over 8 million TCR beta CDR3 reads per mother and 3 million to 3.5 million per child. Slightly higher overlap, not significant, was seen in related mother-child pairs than in unrelated pairs. The data showed no persistent microchimeric T cell clones.

The chain joins TRBV6-1 to TRBJ1-1; TRBD1 matches at 8 bases. The specimen sequenced was blood. The sequence came from a boy younger than 18 in good health. CDR3 coding DNA: TGTGCCAGCAGTGGAAAGGGACAGGCGGGCACTGAAGCTTTCTTT. It specifies CASSGKGQAGTEAFF.